The 19 T cell receptor beta chains in this list originate from one sample, sequenced in a study of blood T cell repertoires in COVID-19. Here immunoSEQ multiplex PCR was the method, and the copy in TCRdb shows in-frame clones only, minus some. The repertoire has tens of thousands of clones, around 86% of them found once; the top ten carry roughly 2.9%. The sequenced material came from peripheral blood. The receptors here all came from an elderly woman with acute or convalescent COVID-19.

V is TRBV5-1 and J is TRBJ2-2; 15 bases are a match to TRBD2. V trimming: 4 bases; J trimming: 4 bases; junction bases outside the gene matches: 5. CDR3 length: 17 residues. Germline CDR1 reads SGHRS; CDR2 reads YFSETQ. The CDR3 here is CASSGTSGGSFTGELFF. The CDR3 DNA sequence: TGCGCCAGCAGCGGGACTAGCGGGGGGTCATTCACCGGGGAGCTGTTTTTT.

Remarks on this clone: Other DNA sequences in the sample encode the same CDR3. The genes are TRBV10-3 and TRBJ2-2; TRBD1 might be the D (5 bases). V was clipped by 2 bases and J by 1 base, with 5 bases between them. Per the germline V gene, CDR1 is ENHRY and CDR2 is SYGVKD. The CDR3 totals 14 residues. Written as DNA, the CDR3 is TGTGCCATCAGTGAGCAGGGGAACACCGGGGAGCTGTTTTTT. This gives the protein CAISEQGNTGELFF.

In its sample, this clone was seen a few times. The chain has TRBV19 and TRBJ1-4; 7 positions match TRBD1. V trimming: 11 bases; J trimming: 4 bases; junction bases outside the gene matches: 16. The V gene's germline CDR1 is LNHDA and CDR2 SQIVND (reference sequence). The CDR3 runs 16 residues. CDR3 amino acids: CASRRAGGYGNEKLFF. The CDR3 nucleotides are TGTGCCTCAAGGAGGGCAGGGGGGTATGGTAATGAAAAACTGTTTTTT. The variable domain in full, completed from reference TRBV19 and TRBJ1-4, reads DGGITQSPKYLFRKEGQNVTLSCEQNLNHDAMYWYRQDPGQGLRLIYYSQIVNDFQKGDIAEGYSVSREKKESFPLTVTSAQKNPTAFYLCASRRAGGYGNEKLFFGSGTQLSVL.

The chain uses TRBV6-5 and TRBJ1-1; D is unresolved. CDR1 MNHEY and CDR2 SVGAGI come from the germline V gene. CDR3 length: 13 residues. The V and J ends lost 3 bases and 2 bases respectively, with 7 bases between them. CDR3 protein: CASSYTENTEAFF. In DNA form, the CDR3 reads TGTGCCAGCAGTTATACAGAAAACACTGAAGCTTTCTTT.

The genes are TRBV7-2 and TRBJ2-3; a possible D gene is TRBD2 (6 bases). The CDR3 has 14 amino acids. V dropped 4 bases and J dropped 2 bases, with 10 bases sitting between them. Per germline, CDR1 SGHTA and CDR2 FQGNSA. CDR3 nucleotide sequence: TGTGCCAGCAGCTACCGGGACTTCACAGATACGCAGTATTTT. It is translated as CASSYRDFTDTQYF.

V usage is TRBV23-1 and J usage is TRBJ1-4; D not certain. TRBV23-1 is given ORF status, its function remaining uncertain. The V end lost 0 bases, the J end lost 7 bases, and 15 bases lay between the germline ends. The CDR3 is 16 residues long. The CDR3 coding sequence is TGCGCCAGCAGTCAATCGCGTGGCGGTTCCCGTGAAAAACTGTTTTTT. The encoded protein is CASSQSRGGSREKLFF.

The chain employs TRBV3-1 (or the pseudogene TRBV3-2) and TRBJ2-5, with TRBD2 as a possible D gene (6 bases). V was trimmed by 5 bases and J by 2 bases, leaving 9 bases between them. This CDR3 has 13 residues. CDR1 and CDR2 from the germline V gene are LGHDT and YNNKEL (reference sequence). The CDR3 DNA reads as TGTGCCAGCAGCTTTCTAGCGCAAGAGACCCAGTACTTC. This sequence encodes CASSFLAQETQYF.

The chain joins TRBV11-2 to TRBJ1-6; 9 nucleotides match TRBD1. The CDR3 loop spans 15 amino acids. Germline V gene data show CDR1 as SGHAT and CDR2 as FQNNGV. V gave up 4 bases and J gave up 5 bases; unmatched junction bases: 3. As DNA, the CDR3 is TGTGCCAGCAGCTGGGGACAGGGTAATAATTCACCCCTCCACTTT. Its translation is CASSWGQGNNSPLHF. Combining the CDR3 with reference TRBV11-2 and TRBJ1-6 gives the whole variable domain EAGVAQSPRYKIIEKRQSVAFWCNPISGHATLYWYQQILGQGPKLLIQFQNNGVVDDSQLPKDRFSAERLKGVDSTLKIQPAKLEDSAVYLCASSWGQGNNSPLHFGNGTRLTVT.

This clone has more than one count but fewer than ten. The CDR3 DNA reads TGTGCCAGCTCACCGGACAGCTCTGGAAACACCATATATTTT. Translation: CASSPDSSGNTIYF. The chain employs TRBV18 and TRBJ1-3, with D perhaps matching TRBD1 (6 bases). V dropped 3 bases and J dropped 0 bases, with 6 bases sitting between them. Germline V lookup: CDR1 KGHSH, CDR2 LQKENI. This CDR3 is 14 amino acids long. Based on the CDR3 plus reference TRBV18 and TRBJ1-3, the full variable domain is NAGVMQNPRHLVRRRGQEARLRCSPMKGHSHVYWYRQLPEEGLKFMVYLQKENIIDESGMPKERFSAEFPKEGPSILRIQQVVRGDSAAYFCASSPDSSGNTIYFGEGSWLTVV.

This clone was picked up one time. The rearrangement uses TRBV7-3 and TRBJ2-1; TRBD2 aligns across 9 bases. The V and J ends lost 2 bases and 8 bases, in that order; junction bases with no gene match: 4. The germline V gene encodes CDR1 SGHTA and CDR2 FQGTGA. The CDR3 contains 14 residues. The CDR3 reads CASSLAGTSYEQFF. In nucleotides, the CDR3 is TGTGCCAGCAGCTTAGCCGGGACTAGCTATGAGCAGTTCTTC.

The chain carries TRBV3-1 (or the pseudogene TRBV3-2) and TRBJ1-6, with TRBD1 matching over 9 bases. J gave up 6 bases and V 1 base, and 4 bases lay outside the gene matches. This CDR3 contains 16 residues. From germline, CDR1 is LGHDT and CDR2 YNNKEL (reference sequence). In DNA, the CDR3 is TGTGCCAGCAGCCAAGGACAGACAGGGGGTAATTCACCCCTCCACTTT. Protein product: CASSQGQTGGNSPLHF.

V usage is TRBV19 and J usage is TRBJ1-5; D might be TRBD1 (5 bases). This CDR3 spans 15 amino acids. The ends were cut back, 2 bases at V and 0 bases at J, with 8 bases in the middle. Germline loops: CDR1 LNHDA, CDR2 SQIVND (reference sequence). CDR3 sequence: CASSIKGYSNQPQHF. CDR3 nucleotides: TGTGCCAGTAGTATAAAGGGGTATAGCAATCAGCCCCAGCATTTT.

The genes are TRBV11-3 and TRBJ1-2; D not resolved. CDR1 SGHNT and CDR2 YENEEA come from the germline V gene. Trimming removed 8 bases at V and 4 bases at J, with 11 bases between. The CDR3 is made up of 12 amino acids. The CDR3 coding sequence is TGTGCCAGCCCCCCAGGAACCTATGGCTACACCTTC. This gives the protein CASPPGTYGYTF. The full variable domain, in which reference TRBV11-3 and TRBJ1-2 provide the parts outside the CDR3, is EAGVVQSPRYKIIEKKQPVAFWCNPISGHNTLYWYLQNLGQGPELLIRYENEEAVDDSQLPKDRFSAERLKGVDSTLKIQPAELGDSAVYLCASPPGTYGYTFGSGTRLTVV.

This chain connects TRBV21-1 to TRBJ1-4; the D call TRBD1 from the table was never checked on the DNA. TRBV21-1 is marked as a pseudogene. This CDR3 has 16 residues. CDR3 sequence: CASSKAQGATNEKLFF. The CDR3 DNA is TGTGCCAGCAGCAAAGCCCAGGGGGCAACTAATGAAAAACTGTTTTTT.

This chain joins TRBV10-3 and TRBJ1-2, with TRBD1 matching over 10 bases. The CDR3 spans 14 residues. In germline, CDR1 is ENHRY, CDR2 SYGVKD. The trim removed 0 bases at V and 8 bases at J, leaving 3 bases unmatched. CDR3 DNA: TGTGCCATCAGTGAGTCGGGACAGGGGAACGGCTACACCTTC. This codes for CAISESGQGNGYTF.

CDR3 protein: CASSVGPPDTQYF. In DNA form, the CDR3 reads TGTGCCAGCAGCGTAGGTCCCCCGGATACGCAGTATTTT. The chain employs TRBV9 and TRBJ2-3; D is unclear. Per the germline V gene, CDR1 is SGDLS and CDR2 is YYNGEE. V was pared by 0 bases and J by 6 bases, with 8 bases between. There are 13 residues in the CDR3. The full variable domain, completed using reference TRBV9 and TRBJ2-3, is DSGVTQTPKHLITATGQRVTLRCSPRSGDLSVYWYQQSLDQGLQFLIQYYNGEERAKGNILERFSAQQFPDLHSELNLSSLELGDSALYFCASSVGPPDTQYFGPGTRLTVL.

The CDR3 loop reads CATAIGERNTGELFF. Written as DNA, the CDR3 is TGTGCCACCGCGATAGGAGAGCGGAACACCGGGGAGCTGTTTTTT. This sequence joins TRBV3-1 (or the pseudogene TRBV3-2) and TRBJ2-2, with unresolved D. Trimming shortened V by 10 bases and J by 1 base, and 16 bases separated the two germline ends. CDR3 length: 15 amino acids. The germline CDR1 and CDR2 sequences are LGHDT and YNNKEL (reference sequence).

This chain links TRBV18 with TRBJ2-1; the match to TRBD2 covers 12 bases. Germline-derived CDR1 and CDR2 are KGHSH and LQKENI. This CDR3 spans 16 amino acids. J gave up 8 bases and V 1 base, and 6 bases lay outside the gene matches. The CDR3 DNA is TGTGCCAGCTCACCACTTGCTAGCGGGGGGGCTGATGAGCAGTTCTTC. Its translation is CASSPLASGGADEQFF.

The chain joins TRBV3-1 (or the pseudogene TRBV3-2) to TRBJ2-1, with 7 positions matching TRBD2. CDR1 is LGHDT, CDR2 YNNKEL, per germline (reference sequence). The CDR3 consists of 15 residues. J was trimmed by 7 bases and V by 0 bases; bases with no gene match: 6. The CDR3 region is CASSQDTGGRNEQFF. The CDR3 bases are TGTGCCAGCAGCCAAGATACGGGGGGAAGGAATGAGCAGTTCTTC.